These 6 T cell receptor beta chains came from one sample sequenced in a study of blood T cells in healthy people across ages. Primers used in a second PCR of roughly 6 to 11 cycles were a sample-barcoded 5' primer and a J-beta primer mix. TCRdb fed the 5' RACE reads into MiXCR, producing one record per CDR3 protein. Of 1.4 million to 1.5 million distinct CDR3 sequences in the sample, roughly 40% are singletons; the top ten hold approximately 7.9%. Sequenced material: blood. Receptor source: a woman between 18 and 30 years old in good health.

Details on this clonotype: An end of the junction does not agree with germline; a read error may underlie this. The V call is TRBV7-2, the J call TRBJ2-3; 15 bases match TRBD2. Germline V lookup: CDR1 SGHTA, CDR2 FQGNSA. The CDR3 totals 16 residues. CDR3 region: CVSSLGLAGGADTQYF. CDR3 nucleotides: TGTGTCAGCAGCTTAGGACTAGCGGGAGGGGCAGATACGCAGTATTTT.

V and J are TRBV5-1 and TRBJ2-4, with 9 bases identical to TRBD1. Trimming at V came to 0 bases and at J to 4 bases, leaving 11 bases not matched to a gene. Germline V gene sequence: CDR1 SGHRS, CDR2 YFSETQ. This CDR3 is built from 18 residues. The CDR3 protein is CASSLGRPTGGLKNIQYF. Here the CDR3 DNA reads TGCGCCAGCAGCTTGGGTCGTCCCACAGGGGGCCTGAAAAACATTCAGTACTTC. The variable domain in full, completed from reference TRBV5-1 and TRBJ2-4, reads KAGVTQTPRYLIKTRGQQVTLSCSPISGHRSVSWYQQTPGQGLQFLFEYFSETQRNKGNFPGRFSGRQFSNSRSEMNVSTLELGDSALYLCASSLGRPTGGLKNIQYFGAGTRLSVL.

This chain joins TRBV6-5 and TRBJ1-2; TRBD1 is a possible D gene (6 bases). The germline gives CDR1 MNHEY, CDR2 SVGAGI. V was pared by 6 bases and J by 6 bases, with 8 bases between. This CDR3 comprises 11 residues. This CDR3 is CASSRGHGYTF. The DNA for the CDR3 is TGTGCCAGCAGCAGGGGTCATGGCTACACCTTC.

This clonotype was observed a few times. V and J are TRBV6-6 and TRBJ2-7, with a tentative D call TRBD2 (5 bases). The CDR3 has 15 residues. Germline lookup yields CDR1 MNHNY and CDR2 SVGAGI (reference sequence). V was trimmed by 5 bases and J by 0 bases, leaving 14 bases between them. CDR3 protein: CASSPGLERSYEQYF. DNA for the CDR3: TGTGCCAGCAGTCCTGGACTGGAACGCTCCTACGAGCAGTACTTC.

This clonotype was seen a handful of times. The gene calls are TRBV7-9 and TRBJ2-7; TRBD2 matches 8 bases. This CDR3 spans 14 amino acids. The ends lost 3 bases at V and 6 bases at J; junction bases unmatched: 7. Germline loops: CDR1 SEHNR, CDR2 FQNEAQ (reference sequence). In nucleotides, the CDR3 is TGTGCCAGCAGCTTGTGGGTTAGCGGGGCCGAGCAGTACTTC. Translation gives CASSLWVSGAEQYF.

This clonotype was observed a single time. CDR3 sequence (DNA): TGCAGTGCTAGGTTAGGTGGGGTAGGAGAGACCCAGTTCTTC. Protein: CSARLGGVGETQFF. V and J are TRBV20-1 and TRBJ2-1; D is unclear. This CDR3 spans 14 amino acids. V was trimmed by 3 bases and J by 13 bases, leaving 22 bases between them. Germline values: CDR1 DFQATT, CDR2 SNEGSKA (reference sequence).